This TCR beta chain was observed in a study of shared clonotypes between healthy human individuals. Study background: Donors, aged 18 to 49, were a couple of women and a few men.

Trimming took 1 base from V and 8 from J, leaving 15 bases between them. Germline lookup yields CDR1 MGHRA and CDR2 YSYEKL. This CDR3 spans 15 amino acids. TCRdb's copy holds only in-frame clones and misses some; the assay was immunoSEQ multiplex PCR. The repertoire holds about 1.1 million clones, with around 78% as singletons. The sequence derives from a man younger than 35 in good health. Some clones in this sample may be carry-over from other donors' samples. The chain carries TRBV4-1 and TRBJ1-5; D ambiguous. The sequenced material came from memory CD4+ T cells from PBMCs. Subset reported: CD45RA-negative fraction. The CDR3 region has the DNA TGCGCCAGCAGCCAAGGTTCCGGGAATACGGAGCCCCAGCATTTT. Translated: CASSQGSGNTEPQHF.